This note documents a single T cell receptor (beta chain) sequence. The sequenced target, TCR beta, came from blood CD8+ and CD4+ T cells. The multiple sclerosis controls were treatment-naive patients with relapsing-remitting disease that was stable or active. V dropped 0 bases and J dropped 5 bases, with 22 bases sitting between them. CDR3 length: 17 residues. CDR1 is SQVTM and CDR2 is ANQGSEA in the germline V gene. The record originates from a study of CD8 T cells in Susac syndrome. About 0.45 to 1 ug RNA was reverse transcribed with random hexamers. TCRdb called the immunoSEQ multiplex PCR reads again in MiXCR, with one record for every CDR3 protein. The sample lists 300,000 to 350,000 distinct CDR3 sequences, around 90% occurring once.

The chain links TRBV29-1 to TRBJ1-2; D is unresolved. The sequenced sample consisted of CD4+ T cells from PBMCs. This TCR derives from a human donor with multiple sclerosis. CDR3 amino acids: CSVEDGRITEERYGYTF. The CDR3 DNA reads TGCAGCGTTGAAGATGGACGTATTACTGAGGAAAGATATGGCTACACCTTC.